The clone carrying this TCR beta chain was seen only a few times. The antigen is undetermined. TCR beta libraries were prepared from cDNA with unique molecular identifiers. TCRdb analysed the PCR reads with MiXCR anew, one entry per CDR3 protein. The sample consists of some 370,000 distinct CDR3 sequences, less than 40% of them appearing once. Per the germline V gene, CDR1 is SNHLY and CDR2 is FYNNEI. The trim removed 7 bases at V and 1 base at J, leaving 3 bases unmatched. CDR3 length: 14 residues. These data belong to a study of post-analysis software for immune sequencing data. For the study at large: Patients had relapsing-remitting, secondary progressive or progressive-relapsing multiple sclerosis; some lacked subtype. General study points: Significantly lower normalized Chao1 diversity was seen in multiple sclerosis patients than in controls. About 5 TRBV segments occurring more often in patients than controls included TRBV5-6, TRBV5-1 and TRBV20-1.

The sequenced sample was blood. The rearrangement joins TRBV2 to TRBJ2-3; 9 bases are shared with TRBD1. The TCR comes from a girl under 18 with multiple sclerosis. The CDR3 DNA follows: TGTGCCAGCACCCGGGACAGGGGCACAGATACGCAGTATTTT. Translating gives CASTRDRGTDTQYF.